The clone carrying this TCR beta chain has just a few counts. The target antigen is unknown. This specimen comes from a study of T cell repertoires in cytomegalovirus infection. As for the study in general: Indicated by public TCR beta signatures were CMV infection and matching HLA type. General study points: The ex vivo response was dominated by HLA-C-restricted CMV-specific TCR beta clonotypes. Carriers of CMV plus the relevant HLA were identified by cumulative public TCR beta family frequency.

Germline CDR1 reads ENHRY; CDR2 reads SYGVKD. There are 11 residues in the CDR3. V was trimmed by 3 bases and J by 9 bases, leaving 6 bases between them. TCRdb independently ran MiXCR on the reads; one entry per CDR3 protein. The sample holds roughly 500,000 distinct CDR3 sequences; about 11% are singletons and the top ten take around 9.6%. The source material was PBMCs. The V call is TRBV10-3, the J call TRBJ1-5, with a weak D call TRBD1 (5 bases). The TCR was taken from a human donor in good health (CMV status not recorded). Some clones in this sample may be carry-over from other donors' samples. The DNA for the CDR3 is TGTGCCATCAGTGATCAGGGGCCCCAGCATTTT. It encodes CAISDQGPQHF.